Below, 14 T cell receptor beta chains from the same sample are listed, as sequenced in a study of blood T cell repertoires in COVID-19. Assay used: immunoSEQ multiplex PCR; TCRdb lists only in-frame clones, some missing. The repertoire consists of 250,000 to 300,000 clones, with 80% to 90% occurring once and the leading ten covering roughly 14%. Material: peripheral blood. Receptors originate from a woman in her 70s with COVID-19, enrolled during active disease.

V is TRBV5-1 and J is TRBJ2-1; TRBD1 is a possible D gene (6 bases). This CDR3 comprises 14 residues. Trimming cost V 0 bases and J 4 bases, with 8 bases left between them. Looked up from germline, CDR1 is SGHRS and CDR2 is YFSETQ. Here the CDR3 DNA reads TGCGCCAGCAGCTTGGACAGGGTTTACAATGAGCAGTTCTTC. Encoded protein: CASSLDRVYNEQFF.

This clone was seen a single time. The chain combines TRBV3-1 (or the pseudogene TRBV3-2) with TRBJ1-2; the D is unclear. The V gene lost 4 bases and the J gene lost 4 bases, with 7 bases spanning the gap. Germline assignment: CDR1 LGHDT and CDR2 YNNKEL (reference sequence). CDR3 length equals 12 residues. The CDR3 sequence is CASSPAGYGYTF. The CDR3 DNA follows: TGTGCCAGCAGCCCCGCCGGCTATGGCTACACCTTC.

The CDR3 DNA reads as TGTGCCAGCAGCCAGGGACTAGCGGGGCCAAACATTCAGTACTTC. Translating gives CASSQGLAGPNIQYF. The V gene is TRBV4-2, the J gene TRBJ2-4; 13 bases line up with TRBD2. The CDR3 has 15 amino acids. After removal of 3 bases from V and 6 bases from J, the junction contained 2 bases not matched to a gene. The germline gives CDR1 LGHNA, CDR2 YNFKEQ.

The CDR3 region is CASSARLNTEAFF. In DNA form, the CDR3 reads TGCGCCAGCAGCGCTAGGTTGAACACTGAAGCTTTCTTT. The rearrangement joins TRBV5-1 to TRBJ1-1; D is ambiguous. V was pared by 4 bases and J by 0 bases, with 7 bases between. This CDR3 has 13 residues. Germline loops: CDR1 SGHRS, CDR2 YFSETQ.

The chain employs TRBV5-8 and TRBJ2-6, with D unresolved. Germline V gives CDR1 SGHTS, CDR2 YDEGEE. V lost 4 bases, J lost 1 base, and 18 bases lay in between. The CDR3 runs to 18 residues. This CDR3 is CASSALGRAKSGANVLTF. In nucleotides, the CDR3 is TGTGCCAGCAGCGCCCTAGGCAGAGCGAAGTCTGGGGCCAACGTCCTGACTTTC.

The chain has TRBV2 and TRBJ2-7; 7 positions match TRBD1. CDR1 and CDR2 (germline): SNHLY, FYNNEI. The V and J ends lost 8 bases and 2 bases, in that order; junction bases with no gene match: 9. The length of the CDR3 is 14 residues. This CDR3 is CASYTRQGTYEQYF. CDR3 in DNA: TGTGCCAGCTATACCCGACAGGGAACCTACGAGCAGTACTTC.

The V gene is TRBV28, the J gene TRBJ2-1; perhaps TRBD1 as D (7 bases). V was shortened by 6 bases and J by 4 bases, with 16 bases between the two germline ends. The CDR3 has 15 residues. Germline V CDR1 and CDR2: MDHEN, SYDVKM. Written as DNA, the CDR3 is TGTGCCAGCAGGGAGGGACAGTCGTTATACAATGAGCAGTTCTTC. Protein product: CASREGQSLYNEQFF.

Only one count was recorded for this clone. The chain links TRBV4-1 to TRBJ1-2; 8 nucleotides match TRBD1. V was clipped by 4 bases and J by 5 bases; unmatched bases: 6. Germline CDR1 MGHRA, CDR2 YSYEKL. The CDR3 runs to 14 residues. Here the CDR3 reads CASSRGTGEYGYTF. The CDR3 coding sequence is TGCGCCAGCAGCCGAGGGACAGGAGAGTATGGCTACACCTTC.

The chain has TRBV29-1 and TRBJ2-7, with TRBD1 matching over 7 bases. Per germline, CDR1 SQVTM and CDR2 ANQGSEA. This CDR3 spans 15 amino acids. With 2 bases clipped from V and 4 bases from J, the junction kept 11 bases outside the gene matches. The chain's CDR3 is CSVELWPGGRYEQYF. The CDR3 DNA reads as TGCAGCGTTGAATTGTGGCCAGGGGGAAGGTACGAGCAGTACTTC.

This chain uses TRBV9 with TRBJ2-3, with 9 bases fitting TRBD1. The trim removed 3 bases at V and 0 bases at J, leaving 5 bases unmatched. This CDR3 is built from 16 residues. The germline CDR1 and CDR2 sequences are SGDLS and YYNGEE. Written as DNA, the CDR3 is TGTGCCAGCAGCGCTAGACAGGGGGAAAGCACAGATACGCAGTATTTT. As protein: CASSARQGESTDTQYF.

The chain recombines TRBV6-5 with TRBJ2-2; no clear D gene. Germline assignment: CDR1 MNHEY and CDR2 SVGAGI. The CDR3 runs to 14 residues. V was pared by 7 bases and J by 4 bases, with 13 bases between. Here the CDR3 reads CASTQTPPTGELFF. The CDR3 coding sequence is TGTGCCAGCACACAAACACCACCCACCGGGGAGCTGTTTTTT.

This clone was counted a single time. The J gene is TRBJ2-1, the V gene TRBV7-2; 11 nucleotides align to TRBD2. V lost 3 bases, J lost 0 bases, and 7 bases stayed unmatched. CDR1 is SGHTA, CDR2 FQGNSA, per germline. The length of the CDR3 is 18 residues. CDR3 sequence: CASSFTSGGSSSYNEQFF. The CDR3 DNA sequence: TGTGCCAGCAGCTTTACTAGCGGGGGCTCCAGCTCCTACAATGAGCAGTTCTTC.

V and J are TRBV30 and TRBJ1-2; D is perhaps TRBD1 (5 bases). CDR1 GTSNPN and CDR2 SVGIG come from the germline V gene (reference sequence). The CDR3 has 14 amino acids. The V end was cut by 3 bases, the J end by 2 bases, with 13 bases between. In DNA, the CDR3 is TGTGCCTGGAGACTCCCAGGGAAGAACTATGGCTACACCTTC. Translating it yields CAWRLPGKNYGYTF.

The chain employs TRBV30 and TRBJ2-3; 12 bases agree with TRBD2. The junction had 5 bases not matched to a gene; V was cut back by 1 base and J by 3 bases. This CDR3 region has 16 residues. Germline CDR1 and CDR2: GTSNPN and SVGIG (reference sequence). For the CDR3, the DNA is TGTGCCTGGAGTGACGAGACTAGCGGGGGTACAGATACGCAGTATTTT. Translation gives CAWSDETSGGTDTQYF.